This T cell receptor beta chain was captured in a study of early T cells in non-severe SARS-CoV-2 infection. Overall study context: Sequencing of bulk RNA from unsorted whole blood was done, without chain pairing. Study-wide points: Private and CD4 specificities were missed by VDJdb matching, which favored anti-spike CD8 responses.

Germline-derived CDR1 and CDR2 are SGHDT and YYEEEE. CDR3 size: 15 residues. V was clipped by 4 bases and J by 1 base, with 15 bases between them. As to this clonotype: Its antigen is not known. Because it lacks the conserved phenylalanine or tryptophan at the end, this CDR3 is likely a read error.

Each cDNA molecule carried a unique molecular identifier. MiXCR was run by TCRdb on the 5' RACE reads, yielding one entry per CDR3 protein. The sample records about 69,000 distinct CDR3 sequences, roughly 13% being singletons. The V call is TRBV5-6, the J call TRBJ2-7; D may be TRBD1 or TRBD2 (5 bases each). Material: whole blood. The clonotype comes from an adult who was a healthcare worker with PCR-confirmed SARS-CoV-2 infection or an uninfected control (not recorded which). CDR3 sequence (DNA): TGTGCCAGCAGCGTCGAGGGGAGAGCATCCTACGAGCAGTACTCC. As protein: CASSVEGRASYEQYS.